Presented here are 30 T cell receptor beta chains from one specimen sequenced in a study of cytomegalovirus exposure and HLA in healthy donors. PCR amplification relied on 60 Vbeta primers (plus 13 Jbeta primers). Sequencing was performed with immunoSEQ multiplex PCR; in TCRdb, only in-frame clones are kept and a portion is missing. The sample comprises 95,000 to 150,000 clones, around 67% of which are singletons, and about 4% rests with the top ten. Sequenced: PBMCs. The source is a woman in her thirties or forties in good health and CMV-seronegative.

The V gene is TRBV5-4, the J gene TRBJ2-7; TRBD2 aligns across 15 bases. The germline V gene has CDR1 SGHNT and CDR2 YYREEE (reference sequence). The CDR3 contains 17 residues. After removal of 4 bases from V and 0 bases from J, the junction contained 5 bases not matched to a gene. The CDR3 nucleotides are TGTGCCAGCAGCCCAGGACTAGCGGGAGGGGGCTCCTACGAGCAGTACTTC. It is translated as CASSPGLAGGGSYEQYF.

J is TRBJ2-2 and V is TRBV6-5; the D is unclear. CDR1 and CDR2 (germline): MNHEY, SVGAGI. The germline V and J ends were trimmed by 0 bases and 12 bases, with 11 bases remaining between them. The CDR3 totals 13 residues. The CDR3 spells CASSYSDIRQLFF. DNA of the CDR3: TGTGCCAGCAGTTACTCCGACATCCGTCAGCTGTTTTTT.

The V call is TRBV4-3, the J call TRBJ1-1; TRBD1 matches 11 bases. Germline V gene data show CDR1 as LGHNA and CDR2 as YSLEER. V gave up 4 bases and J gave up 4 bases; unmatched junction bases: 11. The CDR3 spans 17 residues. The CDR3: CASSRFMGQGEATEAFF. As DNA, the CDR3 is TGCGCCAGCAGCCGCTTCATGGGACAGGGGGAGGCCACTGAAGCTTTCTTT.

The chain combines TRBV28 with TRBJ1-2, with 8 nucleotides matching TRBD1. This CDR3 has 13 amino acids. The junction had 6 bases not matched to a gene; V was cut back by 6 bases and J by 6 bases. The germline CDR1 and CDR2 sequences are MDHEN and SYDVKM. This chain's CDR3 is CASRAGGGDGYTF. The CDR3 DNA sequence: TGTGCCAGCAGGGCAGGGGGCGGGGATGGCTACACCTTC.

This chain uses TRBV5-4 with TRBJ2-7; weak D call: TRBD1 (8 bases). The V end was cut by 1 base, the J end by 5 bases, with 10 bases between. The CDR3 is made up of 13 amino acids. CDR1 is SGHNT, CDR2 YYREEE, per germline (reference sequence). CDR3 DNA: TGTGCCAGCAGCTTGACAGGGGGGGACGAGCAGTACTTC. This gives the protein CASSLTGGDEQYF.

Written as DNA, the CDR3 is TGTGCCTGGAGTACCGGGACAGGGGGCTGGCAGCCCCAGCATTTT. Translation gives CAWSTGTGGWQPQHF. The chain couples TRBV30 to TRBJ1-5; 12 bases line up with TRBD1. The CDR3 covers 15 residues. Trimming removed 2 bases from V and 7 bases from J; junction bases left unmatched: 6. Germline assignment: CDR1 GTSNPN and CDR2 SVGIG (reference sequence).

This chain uses TRBV7-9 with TRBJ2-5, with D tentatively TRBD1 (6 bases). The CDR3 loop spans 13 amino acids. In germline, CDR1 is SEHNR, CDR2 FQNEAQ (reference sequence). The ends were cut back, 5 bases at V and 3 bases at J, with 10 bases in the middle. The CDR3 nucleotides are TGTGCCAGCAGCCAACCAGGGGAAGAGACCCAGTACTTC. Translation gives CASSQPGEETQYF. The full variable domain, completed using reference TRBV7-9 and TRBJ2-5, is DTGVSQNPRHKITKRGQNVTFRCDPISEHNRLYWYRQTLGQGPEFLTYFQNEAQLEKSRLLSDRFSAERPKGSFSTLEIQRTEQGDSAMYLCASSQPGEETQYFGPGTRLLVL.

This chain joins TRBV6-1 and TRBJ1-1, with TRBD1 identical over 9 bases. This CDR3 is 16 amino acids long. Trimming took 2 bases from V and 4 from J; bases not matched to a gene: 8. CDR1 is MNHNS and CDR2 is SASEGT in the germline V gene. CDR3 DNA: TGTGCCAGCAGTGAAACCCCGGGACAGGGAGGCACTGAAGCTTTCTTT. It yields the protein CASSETPGQGGTEAFF.

The V gene is TRBV4-1, the J gene TRBJ2-7, with TRBD2 matching over 7 bases. CDR1 MGHRA and CDR2 YSYEKL come from the germline V gene. Unmatched junction bases numbered 5, after V lost 0 bases and J lost 0 bases. The CDR3 covers 16 residues. CDR3 residues: CASSQDQAGSSYEQYF. The CDR3 nucleotides are TGCGCCAGCAGCCAAGATCAAGCGGGGAGCTCCTACGAGCAGTACTTC.

The J gene is TRBJ2-1, the V gene TRBV5-6; 10 positions match TRBD1. Germline V gene lookup returns CDR1 SGHDT and CDR2 YYEEEE. Trimming at V came to 4 bases and at J to 5 bases, leaving 3 bases not matched to a gene. The CDR3 loop spans 14 amino acids. The CDR3 region is CASSLGQGDNEQFF. The CDR3 region has the DNA TGTGCCAGCAGCCTCGGACAGGGGGACAATGAGCAGTTCTTC.

The J gene is TRBJ1-4, the V gene TRBV11-2; TRBD1 agrees at 7 bases. This CDR3 has 16 residues. In germline, CDR1 is SGHAT, CDR2 FQNNGV. The V gene end was trimmed by 4 bases and the J gene end by 0 bases; junction bases not matched to a gene: 5. The CDR3 spells CASSSGQVATNEKLFF. For the CDR3, the DNA is TGTGCCAGCAGCTCCGGACAGGTTGCAACTAATGAAAAACTGTTTTTT.

This clone was seen more than once but under ten times. The rearrangement links TRBV5-6 to TRBJ2-5, with D possibly TRBD1 on 5 matching bases. V lost 4 bases and J lost 9, with 16 bases in between. The CDR3 runs 13 residues. Germline loops: CDR1 SGHDT, CDR2 YYEEEE. The CDR3 coding sequence is TGTGCCAGCAGCCCGGACACGTTTACGTCCCAGTACTTC. Translation: CASSPDTFTSQYF.

As to this clone: Additional DNA sequences in this sample encode the identical CDR3. As DNA, the CDR3 is TGCGCCAGCAGCCAAGCTCGAGGGGGCCGCACTGAAGCTTTCTTT. Translation: CASSQARGGRTEAFF. This chain links TRBV4-3 with TRBJ1-1, with 7 bases that match TRBD1. From germline, CDR1 is LGHNA and CDR2 YSLEER. This CDR3 is built from 15 residues. V was pared by 1 base and J by 4 bases, with 6 bases of the junction left unmatched.

The chain recombines TRBV27 with TRBJ2-7; the match to TRBD2 covers 7 bases. The V and J ends lost 3 bases and 3 bases, in that order; junction bases with no gene match: 8. The CDR3 sequence is 15 residues long. In germline, CDR1 is MNHEY, CDR2 SMNVEV (reference sequence). CDR3: CASSFVNGGNYEQYF. CDR3 in DNA: TGTGCCAGCAGTTTTGTTAACGGGGGGAACTACGAGCAGTACTTC.

The chain employs TRBV2 and TRBJ2-7, with D maybe TRBD1 (6 bases). CDR1 is SNHLY, CDR2 FYNNEI, per germline. The CDR3 runs to 12 residues. V dropped 6 bases and J dropped 3 bases, with 9 bases sitting between them. The CDR3 DNA is TGTGCCAGCAGAGGACAGCTCTACGAGCAGTACTTC. Translating it yields CASRGQLYEQYF.

The chain links TRBV7-9 to TRBJ2-1; 8 bases agree with TRBD2. Germline CDR1 reads SEHNR; CDR2 reads FQNEAQ (reference sequence). The J segment lost 4 bases and the V segment lost 3 bases, leaving 2 bases of the junction unmatched. This CDR3 has 14 amino acids. CDR3 in amino acids: CASSLGLGYNEQFF. CDR3 in DNA: TGTGCCAGCAGCTTGGGACTAGGGTACAATGAGCAGTTCTTC.

The chain is built from TRBV28 and TRBJ1-2, with a possible D match to TRBD1 (5 bases). In germline, CDR1 is MDHEN, CDR2 SYDVKM. This CDR3 has 15 amino acids. Trimming cost V 1 base and J 2 bases, with 11 bases left between them. For the CDR3, the DNA is TGTGCCAGCAGTTTATCCACTGACAGAAACTATGGCTACACCTTC. Its translation: CASSLSTDRNYGYTF.

This CDR3 is CASSSWGGDTGELFF. Here the CDR3 DNA reads TGTGCCAGCAGTTCGTGGGGGGGGGACACCGGGGAGCTGTTTTTT. This chain uses TRBV5-6 with TRBJ2-2; 7 nucleotides align to TRBD2. The CDR3 extends over 15 amino acids. With V trimmed by 5 bases and J by 3 bases, 7 bases remained unmatched. From germline, CDR1 is SGHDT and CDR2 YYEEEE. Using reference TRBV5-6 and TRBJ2-2 for the parts outside the CDR3, the full variable domain is DAGVTQSPTHLIKTRGQQVTLRCSPKSGHDTVSWYQQALGQGPQFIFQYYEEEERQRGNFPDRFSGHQFPNYSSELNVNALLLGDSALYLCASSSWGGDTGELFFGEGSRLTVL.

The genes are TRBV5-1 and TRBJ1-4, with a possible D match to TRBD1 (5 bases). Germline V gene sequence: CDR1 SGHRS, CDR2 YFSETQ. The CDR3 is 14 residues long. V was clipped by 2 bases and J by 5 bases, with 10 bases between them. DNA for the CDR3: TGCGCCAGCAGCTTCGGGCGGGGGAATGAAAAACTGTTTTTT. Encoded protein: CASSFGRGNEKLFF.

The chain couples TRBV28 to TRBJ1-1; D is undetermined. The CDR3 is made up of 11 amino acids. The V gene's germline CDR1 is MDHEN and CDR2 SYDVKM. The V end lost 7 bases, the J end lost 7 bases, and 10 bases lay between the germline ends. The DNA for the CDR3 is TGTGCCAGCATGAAAACGGGTGAAGCTTTCTTT. It is translated as CASMKTGEAFF.

The chain carries TRBV19 and TRBJ2-1; TRBD1 agrees at 7 bases. Germline values: CDR1 LNHDA, CDR2 SQIVND (reference sequence). This CDR3 has 12 residues. Trimming cost V 6 bases and J 14 bases; bases outside gene matches: 10. DNA of the CDR3: TGTGCCAGTAGCGATCCCGGGACAGATAAGTTCTTC. It translates to CASSDPGTDKFF. Variable domain in full (rest from reference TRBV19 and TRBJ2-1): DGGITQSPKYLFRKEGQNVTLSCEQNLNHDAMYWYRQDPGQGLRLIYYSQIVNDFQKGDIAEGYSVSREKKESFPLTVTSAQKNPTAFYLCASSDPGTDKFFGPGTRLTVL.

The chain carries TRBV7-9 and TRBJ2-3; 8 nucleotides agree with TRBD1. The CDR3 loop spans 14 amino acids. V was pared by 3 bases and J by 1 base, with 0 bases of the junction left unmatched. Germline V gives CDR1 SEHNR, CDR2 FQNEAQ (reference sequence). This CDR3 reads CASSLGQGTDTQYF. In nucleotides, the CDR3 is TGTGCCAGCAGCTTGGGACAGGGCACAGATACGCAGTATTTT.

V is TRBV28 and J is TRBJ2-5, with a tentative D call TRBD2 (6 bases). Trimming removed 3 bases at V and 4 bases at J, with 12 bases between. Germline CDR1 is MDHEN and CDR2 is SYDVKM. This CDR3 comprises 14 residues. Here the CDR3 DNA reads TGTGCCAGCAGTTTCAGACTAGTCCGAGAGACCCAGTACTTC. Protein product: CASSFRLVRETQYF.

The J gene is TRBJ2-4, the V gene TRBV27, with D perhaps TRBD1 (6 bases). Per germline, CDR1 MNHEY and CDR2 SMNVEV (reference sequence). The CDR3 is made up of 16 amino acids. V was clipped by 1 base and J by 0 bases, with 10 bases between them. The CDR3 region is CASSLYQGIAKNIQYF. The CDR3 DNA sequence: TGTGCCAGCAGTTTATACCAGGGGATAGCCAAAAACATTCAGTACTTC.

The chain links TRBV6-6 to TRBJ2-2; 8 nucleotides line up with TRBD1. Germline V lookup: CDR1 MNHNY, CDR2 SVGAGI (reference sequence). V shed 2 bases, J shed 1 base, and the junction held 0 bases outside the gene matches. The CDR3 has 15 residues. The CDR3 protein is CASSYDRGNTGELFF. In DNA form, the CDR3 reads TGTGCCAGCAGTTACGACAGGGGGAACACCGGGGAGCTGTTTTTT.

The gene calls are TRBV4-3 and TRBJ2-2; D is ambiguous. V gave up 8 bases and J gave up 1 base, with 11 bases separating them. Germline loops: CDR1 LGHNA, CDR2 YSLEER. The CDR3 totals 14 residues. The CDR3 DNA reads TGCGCCAGCCAACTTGGTGTGAACACCGGGGAGCTGTTTTTT. It specifies CASQLGVNTGELFF.

This chain links TRBV11-2 with TRBJ1-1; D gene uncertain. Looked up from germline, CDR1 is SGHAT and CDR2 is FQNNGV. CDR3 length: 13 residues. V was clipped by 5 bases and J by 1 base, with 8 bases between them. CDR3 sequence reads: CASSARRNTEAFF. CDR3 nucleotide sequence: TGTGCCAGCAGCGCGAGGAGGAACACTGAAGCTTTCTTT.

CDR3 amino acids: CASSEAIGGGTDTQYF. CDR3 bases: TGTGCCAGCAGTGAAGCGATCGGGGGGGGCACAGATACGCAGTATTTT. The V call is TRBV6-1, the J call TRBJ2-3; 8 nucleotides line up with TRBD2. Germline lookup yields CDR1 MNHNS and CDR2 SASEGT. After removal of 0 bases from V and 1 base from J, the junction contained 3 bases not matched to a gene. The CDR3 is 16 residues long.

The V and J genes are TRBV6-5 and TRBJ1-1, with D possibly matching TRBD1 (5 bases). Germline assignment: CDR1 MNHEY and CDR2 SVGAGI. The germline V and J ends were trimmed by 6 bases and 5 bases, with 16 bases remaining between them. CDR3 length: 14 amino acids. CDR3 sequence (DNA): TGTGCCAGCAGGGAGAGACCACGGGGGACTGAAGCTTTCTTT. Protein: CASRERPRGTEAFF.

V usage is TRBV19 and J usage is TRBJ1-6; the D is unclear. With 6 bases removed from V and 10 bases from J, the gap between germline ends came to 13 bases. From germline, CDR1 is LNHDA and CDR2 SQIVND (reference sequence). This CDR3 is 13 amino acids long. The CDR3 spells CASSPVGSSPLHF. CDR3 in DNA: TGTGCCAGTAGCCCCGTTGGTAGCTCACCCCTCCACTTT.